Only a few counts were recorded for the clone carrying this T cell receptor (beta chain). Antigen specificity is unknown. These data are taken from a study of early T cells in non-severe SARS-CoV-2 infection. Study at large: Sequencing of unsorted whole blood was done on bulk RNA, leaving chains unpaired. Notes on the study in general: Reliance on VDJdb matching favored anti-spike CD8 responses; private and CD4 specificities were missed.

Individually, cDNA molecules had unique molecular identifiers attached to them. One entry per CDR3 protein, called by TCRdb with MiXCR from the 5' RACE reads. Counted here are about 100,000 distinct CDR3 sequences, 13% occurring once; the ten biggest clones make up around 2%. The CDR3 consists of 16 residues. The germline V gene has CDR1 SGHKS and CDR2 YYEKEE (reference sequence). Trimming stripped 6 bases from V and 2 bases from J, with 19 bases between. Sample: whole blood. The clonotype comes from an adult who was a healthcare worker with PCR-confirmed SARS-CoV-2 infection or an uninfected control (not recorded which). The rearrangement links TRBV5-5 to TRBJ2-3; no clear D. CDR3 sequence: CASTPGPIHATDTQYF. In nucleotides, the CDR3 is TGTGCCAGCACCCCTGGGCCCATCCACGCCACAGATACGCAGTATTTT.